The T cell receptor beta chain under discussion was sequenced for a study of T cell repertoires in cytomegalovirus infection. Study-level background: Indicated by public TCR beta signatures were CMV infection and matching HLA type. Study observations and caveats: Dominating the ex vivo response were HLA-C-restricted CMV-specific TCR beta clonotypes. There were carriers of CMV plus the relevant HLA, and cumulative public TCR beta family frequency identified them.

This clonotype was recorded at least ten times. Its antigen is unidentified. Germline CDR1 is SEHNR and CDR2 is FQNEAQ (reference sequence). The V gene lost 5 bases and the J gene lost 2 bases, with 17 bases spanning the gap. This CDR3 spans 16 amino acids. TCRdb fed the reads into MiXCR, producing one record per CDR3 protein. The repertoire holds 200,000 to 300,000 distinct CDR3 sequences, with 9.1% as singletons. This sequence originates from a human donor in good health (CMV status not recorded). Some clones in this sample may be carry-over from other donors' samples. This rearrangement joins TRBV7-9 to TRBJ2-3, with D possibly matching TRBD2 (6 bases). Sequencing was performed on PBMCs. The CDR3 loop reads CASSHPRGGVTDTQYF. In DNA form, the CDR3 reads TGTGCCAGCAGCCACCCCCGAGGCGGGGTCACAGATACGCAGTATTTT.